These 2 T cell receptor beta chains were all obtained from the same sample, sequenced in a study of CXCR3-negative and CXCR3-positive naive CD8 T cells. General study findings and limits: TRB CDR3s of CXCR3-positive naive cells were more hydrophobic than those of CXCR3-negative naive cells.

No antigen has been identified for these receptors. 5' RACE that incorporated UMI labels was used to prepare the TRB cDNA libraries. From its re-call of the 5' RACE reads, TCRdb lists each CDR3 protein once, without DNA. The listing contains some 150,000 distinct CDR3 sequences. Input material: naive CXCR3+ CD8+ T cells from blood. Regarding subset: CD45RO-CCR7+CD27+CD95- naive CD8+ T cells expressing CXCR3 (TNR3+). The source of these receptors is a human donor in good health. Some clones in this sample may be carry-over from other donors' samples.

V and J are TRBV29-1 and TRBJ2-2; TCRdb designates TRBD2, a call that cannot be tested without DNA. Germline loops: CDR1 SQVTM, CDR2 ANQGSEA. CDR3 length: 13 residues. This chain's CDR3 is CSVEISSPGELFF.

The chain combines TRBV7-9 with TRBJ2-1; TCRdb reports TRBD2, a call that lacks DNA to check it against. Germline-derived CDR1 and CDR2 are SEHNR and FQNEAQ (reference sequence). This CDR3 is 15 amino acids long. CDR3 amino acids: CASSLVVSADNEQFF. Supplemented by reference TRBV7-9 and TRBJ2-1, the full variable domain reads DTGVSQNPRHKITKRGQNVTFRCDPISEHNRLYWYRQTLGQGPEFLTYFQNEAQLEKSRLLSDRFSAERPKGSFSTLEIQRTEQGDSAMYLCASSLVVSADNEQFFGPGTRLTVL.